These 16 T cell receptor beta chains were sequenced from one sample in a study of blood T cells in healthy people across ages. Primers used in a second PCR of about 6 to 11 cycles were a sample-barcoded 5' primer and a J-beta primer mix. TCRdb passed the 5' RACE reads through MiXCR, listing each CDR3 protein once. The sample has approximately 940,000 distinct CDR3 sequences, roughly 48% seen once. The sample taken for sequencing was blood. These receptors all stem from a man aged 25-45 years in good health.

The V gene is TRBV12-3 or TRBV12-4, the J gene TRBJ2-6, with D possibly being TRBD1 or TRBD2 (5 bases each). V was clipped by 3 bases and J by 0 bases, with 21 bases between them. The CDR3 is made up of 20 amino acids. CDR3 bases: TGTGCCAGCAGTTTCCGATTAACGGGGCAGTTAGCCTCTGGGGCCAACGTCCTGACTTTC. Its protein product is CASSFRLTGQLASGANVLTF.

This clonotype was observed at least ten times. The chain links TRBV9 to TRBJ2-1; TRBD1 or TRBD2 may be the D gene (5 bases each). In germline, CDR1 is SGDLS, CDR2 YYNGEE. Trimming removed 0 bases at V and 0 bases at J, with 7 bases between. CDR3 length: 15 residues. The DNA for the CDR3 is TGTGCCAGCAGCGTAGATGGGGGCTCCTACAATGAGCAGTTCTTC. This sequence encodes CASSVDGGSYNEQFF.

Only a few counts were recorded for this clonotype. The V and J genes are TRBV29-1 and TRBJ2-1, with no clear D. The length of the CDR3 is 15 residues. V lost 6 bases and J lost 0, with 15 bases in between. In germline, CDR1 is SQVTM, CDR2 ANQGSEA. This CDR3 reads CSVKGPESSYNEQFF. The CDR3 nucleotides read TGCAGCGTCAAGGGTCCGGAGAGCTCCTACAATGAGCAGTTCTTC.

This clonotype was observed a few times. The V gene is TRBV11-1, the J gene TRBJ1-2; 7 bases line up with TRBD1. Germline V lookup: CDR1 SGHAT, CDR2 FQDESV (reference sequence). V gave up 5 bases and J gave up 0 bases; unmatched junction bases: 6. This CDR3 comprises 15 residues. The CDR3, as DNA: TGTGCCAGCAGCCAAAGGGGGCGAGCTAACTATGGCTACACCTTC. Amino acid sequence: CASSQRGRANYGYTF.

This rearrangement joins TRBV12-3 or TRBV12-4 to TRBJ1-2; the match to TRBD1 covers 7 bases. The CDR3 sequence is 14 residues long. V gave up 6 bases and J gave up 4 bases; unmatched junction bases: 8. The DNA of the CDR3 is TGTGCCAGCAGACCGACAGGGCTCGGCTATGGCTACACCTTC. The encoded protein is CASRPTGLGYGYTF.

This clonotype was picked up one time. This chain links TRBV4-3 with TRBJ2-1; 7 bases are a match to TRBD1. J was trimmed by 6 bases and V by 0 bases; bases with no gene match: 8. Germline CDR1 is LGHNA and CDR2 is YSLEER. The CDR3 extends over 16 amino acids. CDR3 sequence (DNA): TGCGCCAGCAGCCAAGATCAGACAGGGCTAGGCAATGAGCAGTTCTTC. Translating gives CASSQDQTGLGNEQFF.

This clonotype was detected a few times. The rearrangement links TRBV12-3 or TRBV12-4 to TRBJ2-3, with 12 bases aligning to TRBD2. There are 15 residues in the CDR3. Trimming removed 9 bases from V and 8 bases from J; junction bases left unmatched: 12. The CDR3 spells CASQTSGGAQATQYF. CDR3 in DNA: TGTGCCAGTCAGACTAGCGGGGGAGCCCAGGCTACGCAGTATTTT.

This rearrangement joins TRBV9 to TRBJ1-6; 9 bases align to TRBD1. There are 16 residues in the CDR3. Germline-derived CDR1 and CDR2 are SGDLS and YYNGEE. V was pared by 3 bases and J by 3 bases, with 4 bases of the junction left unmatched. The CDR3 DNA reads as TGTGCCAGCAGCGAGCCGGGACAGGGCTATAATTCACCCCTCCACTTT. Protein sequence: CASSEPGQGYNSPLHF.

The chain is built from TRBV10-3 and TRBJ2-7, with TRBD1 as a possible D gene (5 bases). Germline CDR1 ENHRY, CDR2 SYGVKD. With 2 bases removed from V and 2 bases from J, the gap between germline ends came to 7 bases. CDR3 length equals 13 residues. CDR3 amino acids: CAISEDRTYEQYF. The CDR3 coding sequence is TGTGCCATCAGTGAGGACAGAACCTACGAGCAGTACTTC.

The table lists this clonotype with a few counts. The chain joins TRBV27 to TRBJ2-3; TRBD2 agrees at 9 bases. Germline-derived CDR1 and CDR2 are MNHEY and SMNVEV (reference sequence). The trim removed 2 bases at V and 4 bases at J, leaving 7 bases unmatched. CDR3 length equals 16 residues. The CDR3 reads CASSLGAGGPPDTQYF. CDR3 nucleotide sequence: TGTGCCAGCAGTTTAGGGGCGGGGGGGCCCCCAGATACGCAGTATTTT.

This chain connects TRBV30 to TRBJ2-1, with 9 bases matching TRBD2. CDR3 size: 16 residues. Germline V gene sequence: CDR1 GTSNPN, CDR2 SVGIG (reference sequence). Trimming removed 0 bases from V and 2 bases from J; junction bases left unmatched: 5. The DNA for the CDR3 is TGTGCCTGGAGTGTAATGCGGGGGGGTGCCTACAATGAGCAGTTCTTC. Its translation is CAWSVMRGGAYNEQFF.

There are a few counts of this clonotype. The chain combines TRBV25-1 with TRBJ1-4; D gene ambiguous. The V gene's germline CDR1 is MGHDK and CDR2 SYGVNS. Trimming pared 4 bases from V and 0 bases from J, leaving 9 bases between. This CDR3 contains 15 residues. DNA of the CDR3: TGTGCCAGCAGTGCCCCTTTTGCAACTAATGAAAAACTGTTTTTT. Translating gives CASSAPFATNEKLFF.

The genes are TRBV7-9 and TRBJ1-5; 8 bases are shared with TRBD1. Germline trimming cut 1 base from V and 5 bases from J; bases unmatched to any gene: 10. Germline-derived CDR1 and CDR2 are SEHNR and FQNEAQ (reference sequence). The CDR3 is 17 amino acids. The CDR3 nucleotides read TGTGCCAGCAGCTTAGGAGGGACAGGTTTGTTCGATCAGCCCCAGCATTTT. Protein: CASSLGGTGLFDQPQHF.

V gene TRBV30 combines with J gene TRBJ2-7; D possibly corresponds to TRBD2 (6 bases). This CDR3 spans 16 amino acids. The V and J ends lost 0 bases and 1 base respectively, with 16 bases between them. Germline V gives CDR1 GTSNPN, CDR2 SVGIG (reference sequence). The CDR3 DNA is TGTGCCTGGAGTGTAACGGTCCTAGCGTCATCCTACGAGCAGTACTTC. Translating it yields CAWSVTVLASSYEQYF. Full variable domain (rest looked up from reference TRBV30 and TRBJ2-7): SQTIHQWPATLVQPVGSPLSLECTVEGTSNPNLYWYRQAAGRGLQLLFYSVGIGQISSEVPQNLSASRPQDRQFILSSKKLLLSDSGFYLCAWSVTVLASSYEQYFGPGTRLTVT.

The chain has TRBV28 and TRBJ1-2; a weak D match, TRBD1 (5 bases). V lost 5 bases, J lost 4 bases, and 14 bases lay in between. This CDR3 contains 14 residues. Germline CDR1 MDHEN, CDR2 SYDVKM. The CDR3 sequence: CASSTRGPVYGYTF. CDR3 nucleotide sequence: TGTGCCAGCAGTACAAGGGGACCGGTCTATGGCTACACCTTC.

This clonotype turned up a few times. CDR3 sequence: CATSGQGAGNEQFF. The CDR3 coding sequence is TGTGCCACCAGTGGTCAGGGGGCGGGCAATGAGCAGTTCTTC. The V and J genes are TRBV24-1 and TRBJ2-1; 8 nucleotides align to TRBD1. Per germline, CDR1 KGHDR and CDR2 SFDVKD. With 5 bases clipped from V and 6 bases from J, the junction kept 5 bases outside the gene matches. The CDR3 is made up of 14 amino acids.